This passage covers 16 T cell receptor beta chains from one sample sequenced in a study of identical twins (dated by TCRdb to 2015 to 2016). Libraries were made using 5' RACE. Instrument used: Illumina HiSeq 2000. The public reads were reprocessed in TCRdb via fastp at Q25 and MiXCR, keeping in-frame beta chains. Under each unique CDR3 protein, matching rows form one entry showing the most common genes and DNA. This sample lists hundreds of thousands of distinct CDR3 sequences; about 12% were detected once. The top ten hold around 1.5% of the sample. This same sample was also taken into another study, of yellow fever vaccine responses in identical twins.

The sample was PBMCs. These receptors originate from a woman aged 18-29 years in good health.

The chain combines TRBV2 with TRBJ2-1; 9 bases are shared with TRBD2. Germline V gene lookup returns CDR1 SNHLY and CDR2 FYNNEI. The CDR3 runs to 15 residues. V lost 4 bases and J lost 4; bases outside the gene matches: 5. For the CDR3, the DNA is TGTGCCAGCAGTGTAGCGGGAGTACAGTACAATGAGCAGTTCTTC. It yields the protein CASSVAGVQYNEQFF.

The chain recombines TRBV20-1 with TRBJ2-1; possible D gene TRBD2, 6 bases. In germline, CDR1 is DFQATT, CDR2 SNEGSKA (reference sequence). V lost 5 bases and J 8 bases, leaving 19 bases between the germline ends. This CDR3 region has 14 residues. CDR3 nucleotides: TGCAGTGCTCCGACGGGGGTCCCTCTTTATGAGCAGTTCTTC. The encoded protein is CSAPTGVPLYEQFF.

This clonotype was seen a handful of times. Written as DNA, the CDR3 is TGCGCCAGCAGCCAAGGTCCCCCCACTAGCGGAGCGCAAGAGACCCAGTACTTC. Its protein product is CASSQGPPTSGAQETQYF. This chain joins TRBV4-1 and TRBJ2-5, with 8 bases fitting TRBD2. The V segment lost 1 base and the J segment 2 bases; nucleotides outside the gene matches: 12. The CDR3 runs to 18 residues. Germline loops: CDR1 MGHRA, CDR2 YSYEKL.

Remarks on this clonotype: At one end, the junction sequence differs from germline, possibly due to a read error. The chain joins TRBV28 to TRBJ2-6, with D tentatively TRBD1 or TRBD2 (6 bases each). Per germline, CDR1 MDHEN and CDR2 SYDVKM. This CDR3 is built from 15 residues. The CDR3 nucleotides are TGTGCCAGCAGTGTAGGGGGGTCTGGGGCCAACGACCTGACTTTC. Translating it yields CASSVGGSGANDLTF.

The chain is built from TRBV20-1 and TRBJ2-5, with 10 bases matching TRBD2. Germline V gene data show CDR1 as DFQATT and CDR2 as SNEGSKA (reference sequence). The CDR3 has 12 amino acids. The CDR3 spells CKLAGSQETQYF. CDR3 coding DNA: TGCAAACTAGCGGGGAGTCAAGAGACCCAGTACTTC.

The CDR3 is CASSLVPADYGYTF. The CDR3 DNA follows: TGCGCCAGCAGCTTAGTCCCGGCAGACTATGGCTACACCTTC. The rearrangement uses TRBV5-1 and TRBJ1-2; D is unresolved. The CDR3 extends over 14 amino acids. Germline V gene lookup returns CDR1 SGHRS and CDR2 YFSETQ. The V end was cut by 2 bases, the J end by 3 bases, with 11 bases between.

This clonotype has a count of ten or more. The gene calls are TRBV7-2 and TRBJ1-6; 7 bases are a match to TRBD1. The CDR3 spans 15 residues. With 5 bases clipped from V and 7 bases from J, the junction kept 8 bases outside the gene matches. Looked up from germline, CDR1 is SGHTA and CDR2 is FQGNSA. The CDR3 protein is CASSTRQGKNSPLHF. The CDR3 nucleotides are TGTGCCAGCAGCACCCGACAGGGAAAGAATTCACCCCTCCACTTT.

The chain carries TRBV7-2 and TRBJ2-1, with D uncertain. The CDR3 contains 12 residues. From germline, CDR1 is SGHTA and CDR2 FQGNSA. Trimming took off 10 bases at V and 10 bases at J, with 17 bases between the two ends. The CDR3 spells CATEPFRMEQFF. CDR3 coding DNA: TGTGCCACTGAGCCGTTTCGCATGGAGCAGTTCTTC.

The V gene is TRBV11-2, the J gene TRBJ2-7, with 9 bases aligning to TRBD2. Trimming at V came to 2 bases and at J to 3 bases, leaving 2 bases not matched to a gene. This CDR3 comprises 14 residues. Germline V gives CDR1 SGHAT, CDR2 FQNNGV. Written as DNA, the CDR3 is TGTGCCAGCAGCTTACTAGCGGGGCTCTACGAGCAGTACTTC. Protein: CASSLLAGLYEQYF.

This clonotype has a handful of counts. The rearrangement joins TRBV2 to TRBJ1-1; 7 nucleotides match TRBD1. Germline CDR1 reads SNHLY; CDR2 reads FYNNEI. Trimming took 4 bases from V and 1 from J; bases not matched to a gene: 6. The CDR3 covers 15 residues. The CDR3 sequence: CASSGTGQPNTEAFF. Here the CDR3 DNA reads TGTGCCAGCAGTGGTACGGGACAGCCGAACACTGAAGCTTTCTTT.

This clonotype has at least ten counts. The rearrangement links TRBV9 to TRBJ2-7; 7 nucleotides line up with TRBD2. The CDR3 sequence is 16 residues long. Germline V lookup: CDR1 SGDLS, CDR2 YYNGEE. V lost 3 bases, J lost 7 bases, and 16 bases stayed unmatched. CDR3 sequence reads: CASSAPRTRSPREQYV. The DNA for the CDR3 is TGTGCCAGCAGCGCCCCCCGGACTAGATCCCCTCGGGAGCAGTACGTC.

This clonotype was seen repeatedly, ten times or more. V is TRBV5-1 and J is TRBJ2-3, with 10 bases fitting TRBD2. The trim removed 0 bases at V and 1 base at J, leaving 2 bases unmatched. This CDR3 contains 16 residues. Per germline, CDR1 SGHRS and CDR2 YFSETQ. DNA for the CDR3: TGCGCCAGCAGCTTGGCGCTAGCGGGGGGCACAGATACGCAGTATTTT. Translated, it gives CASSLALAGGTDTQYF.

The genes are TRBV10-2 and TRBJ2-1; 7 nucleotides align to TRBD1. V shed 7 bases and J 6 bases; nucleotides not matched to a gene: 6. This CDR3 has 13 residues. CDR1 and CDR2 from the germline V gene are WSHSY and SAAADI. The CDR3 spells CASIRGQSNEQFF. As DNA, the CDR3 is TGCGCCAGCATTAGGGGACAGAGCAATGAGCAGTTCTTC.

The CDR3 coding sequence is TGCGCCAGCAGTGAGTTCCGGGACAGGATGCAGTATTTT. Translation gives CASSEFRDRMQYF. V and J are TRBV10-1 and TRBJ2-3; TRBD1 agrees at 8 bases. The junction had 5 bases not matched to a gene; V was cut back by 1 base and J by 11 bases. The CDR3 totals 13 residues. Germline lookup yields CDR1 WNHNN and CDR2 SYGVQD (reference sequence).

This clonotype showed up just a few times. The chain couples TRBV2 to TRBJ2-1; D not resolved. CDR1 is SNHLY and CDR2 is FYNNEI in the germline V gene. Trimming took 6 bases from V and 8 from J, leaving 20 bases between them. The CDR3 sequence is 15 residues long. For the CDR3, the DNA is TGTGCCAGCAGCGAATTGGTCTTTCCAAACGATGAGCAGTTCTTC. Its protein product is CASSELVFPNDEQFF.

A remark on this clonotype: A much larger clone differs by one base, so this may be a read error. V gene TRBV13 combines with J gene TRBJ2-1; 16 positions agree with TRBD2. This CDR3 has 18 amino acids. Germline V gene data show CDR1 as PRHDT and CDR2 as FYEKMQ (reference sequence). In DNA form, the CDR3 reads TGTGCCAGCAGCTCGGGACTAGCGGGAGGGCTCTCCTACAATGAGCGGTTCTTC. Translating it yields CASSSGLAGGLSYNERFF.